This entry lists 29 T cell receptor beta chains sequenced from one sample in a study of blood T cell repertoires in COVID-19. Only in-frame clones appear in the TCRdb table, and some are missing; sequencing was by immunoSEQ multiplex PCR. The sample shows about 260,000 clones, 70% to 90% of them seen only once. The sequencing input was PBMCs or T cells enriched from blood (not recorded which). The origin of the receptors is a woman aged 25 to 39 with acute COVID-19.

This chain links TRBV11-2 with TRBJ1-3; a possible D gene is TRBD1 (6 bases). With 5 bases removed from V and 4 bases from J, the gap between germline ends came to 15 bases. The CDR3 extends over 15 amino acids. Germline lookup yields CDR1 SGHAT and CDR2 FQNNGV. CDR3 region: CASSGSGQGGNTIYF. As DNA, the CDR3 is TGTGCCAGCAGCGGGAGCGGTCAGGGGGGAAACACCATATATTTT.

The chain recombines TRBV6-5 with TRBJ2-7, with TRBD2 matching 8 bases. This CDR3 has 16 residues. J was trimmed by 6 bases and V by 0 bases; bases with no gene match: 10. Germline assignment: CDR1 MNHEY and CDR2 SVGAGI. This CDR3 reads CASSYSLRAGAGEQYF. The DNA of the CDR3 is TGTGCCAGCAGTTACTCCTTGCGAGCGGGAGCCGGCGAGCAGTACTTC.

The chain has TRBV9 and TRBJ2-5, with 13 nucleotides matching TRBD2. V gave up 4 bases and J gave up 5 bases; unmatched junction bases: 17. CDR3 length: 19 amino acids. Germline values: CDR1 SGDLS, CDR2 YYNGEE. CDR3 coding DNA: TGTGCCAGCAGCTCCCCCCGAGGGACTAGCGGGGCCAGGCAGGAGACCCAGTACTTC. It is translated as CASSSPRGTSGARQETQYF. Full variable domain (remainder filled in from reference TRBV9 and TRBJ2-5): DSGVTQTPKHLITATGQRVTLRCSPRSGDLSVYWYQQSLDQGLQFLIQYYNGEERAKGNILERFSAQQFPDLHSELNLSSLELGDSALYFCASSSPRGTSGARQETQYFGPGTRLLVL.

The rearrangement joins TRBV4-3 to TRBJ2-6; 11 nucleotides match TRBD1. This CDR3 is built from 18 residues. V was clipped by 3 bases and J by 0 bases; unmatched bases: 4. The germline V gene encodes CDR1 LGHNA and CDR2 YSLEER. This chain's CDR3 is CASSQRDRGASGANVLTF. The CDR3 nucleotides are TGCGCCAGCAGCCAGAGGGACAGGGGGGCCTCTGGGGCCAACGTCCTGACTTTC.

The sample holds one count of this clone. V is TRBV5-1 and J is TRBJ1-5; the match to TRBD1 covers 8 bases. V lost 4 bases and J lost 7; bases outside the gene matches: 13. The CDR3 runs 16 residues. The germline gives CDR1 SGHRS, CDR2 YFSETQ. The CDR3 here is CASSVGGQGGRQPQHF. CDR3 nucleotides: TGCGCCAGCAGCGTAGGTGGACAGGGCGGACGGCAGCCCCAGCATTTT.

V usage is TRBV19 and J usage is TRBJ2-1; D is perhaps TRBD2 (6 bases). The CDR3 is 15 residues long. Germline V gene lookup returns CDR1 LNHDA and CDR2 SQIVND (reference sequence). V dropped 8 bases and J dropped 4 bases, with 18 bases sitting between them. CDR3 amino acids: CASVPGSSMYNEQFF. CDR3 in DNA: TGTGCCAGTGTTCCCGGGAGTAGTATGTACAATGAGCAGTTCTTC.

The CDR3 DNA sequence: TGTGCCAGCAGCCTCGAGACGGAGAATTACACCTTC. This gives the protein CASSLETENYTF. J is TRBJ1-2 and V is TRBV13; no definite D call. The CDR3 consists of 12 residues. Between the trimmed V and J ends, which lost 5 bases and 11 bases, there was a span of 15 bases. CDR1 is PRHDT and CDR2 is FYEKMQ in the germline V gene (reference sequence).

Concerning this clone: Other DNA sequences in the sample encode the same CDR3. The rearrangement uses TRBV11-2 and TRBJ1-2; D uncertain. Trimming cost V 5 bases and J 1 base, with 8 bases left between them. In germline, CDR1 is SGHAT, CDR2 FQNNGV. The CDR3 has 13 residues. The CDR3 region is CASSPSGNYGYTF. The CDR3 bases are TGTGCCAGCAGCCCTAGCGGTAACTATGGCTACACCTTC.

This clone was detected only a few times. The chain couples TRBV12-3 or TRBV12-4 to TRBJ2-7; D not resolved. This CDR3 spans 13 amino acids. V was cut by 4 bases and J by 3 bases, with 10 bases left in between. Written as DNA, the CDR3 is TGTGCCAGCAGTTCCCCGACAAACTACGAGCAGTACTTC. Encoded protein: CASSSPTNYEQYF.

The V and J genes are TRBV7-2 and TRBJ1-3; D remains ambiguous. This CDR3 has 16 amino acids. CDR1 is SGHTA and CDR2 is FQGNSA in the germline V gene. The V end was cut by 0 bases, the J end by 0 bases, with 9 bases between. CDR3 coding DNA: TGTGCCAGCAGCTTAGCGGCAGGAAGCTCTGGAAACACCATATATTTT. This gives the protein CASSLAAGSSGNTIYF. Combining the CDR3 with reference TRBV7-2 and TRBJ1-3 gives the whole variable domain GAGVSQSPSNKVTEKGKDVELRCDPISGHTALYWYRQSLGQGLEFLIYFQGNSAPDKSGLPSDRFSAERTGGSVSTLTIQRTQQEDSAVYLCASSLAAGSSGNTIYFGEGSWLTVV.

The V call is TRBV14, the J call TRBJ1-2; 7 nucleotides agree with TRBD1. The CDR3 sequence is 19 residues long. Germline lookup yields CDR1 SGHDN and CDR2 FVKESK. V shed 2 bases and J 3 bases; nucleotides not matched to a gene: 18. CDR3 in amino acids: CASSQKALIRTGPDYGYTF. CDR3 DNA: TGTGCCAGCAGCCAAAAAGCCCTAATCCGGACAGGTCCGGACTATGGCTACACCTTC.

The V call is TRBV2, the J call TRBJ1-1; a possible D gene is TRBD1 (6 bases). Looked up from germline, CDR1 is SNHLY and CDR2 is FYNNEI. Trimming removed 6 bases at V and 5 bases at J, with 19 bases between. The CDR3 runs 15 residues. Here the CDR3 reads CASSKTQGGGTEAFF. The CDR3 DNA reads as TGTGCCAGCAGCAAGACTCAGGGAGGGGGGACTGAAGCTTTCTTT.

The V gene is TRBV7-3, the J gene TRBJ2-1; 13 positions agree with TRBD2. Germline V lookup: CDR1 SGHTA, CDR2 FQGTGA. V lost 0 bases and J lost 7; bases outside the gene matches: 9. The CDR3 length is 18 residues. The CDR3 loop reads CASSLTPGLAGEGNEQFF. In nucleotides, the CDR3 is TGTGCCAGCAGCTTAACTCCTGGACTAGCGGGAGAAGGGAATGAGCAGTTCTTC.

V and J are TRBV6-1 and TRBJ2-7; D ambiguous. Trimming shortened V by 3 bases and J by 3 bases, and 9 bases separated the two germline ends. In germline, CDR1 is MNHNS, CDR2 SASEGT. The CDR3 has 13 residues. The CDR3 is CASSDEVVYEQYF. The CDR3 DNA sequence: TGTGCCAGCAGTGACGAGGTGGTCTACGAGCAGTACTTC.

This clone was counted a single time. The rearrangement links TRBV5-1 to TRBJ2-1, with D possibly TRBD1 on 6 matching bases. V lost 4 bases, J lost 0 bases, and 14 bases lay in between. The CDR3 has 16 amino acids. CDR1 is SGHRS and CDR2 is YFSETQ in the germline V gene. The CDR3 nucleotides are TGCGCCAGCAGCCCCGAAGGGGGAATCTCCTACAATGAGCAGTTCTTC. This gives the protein CASSPEGGISYNEQFF.

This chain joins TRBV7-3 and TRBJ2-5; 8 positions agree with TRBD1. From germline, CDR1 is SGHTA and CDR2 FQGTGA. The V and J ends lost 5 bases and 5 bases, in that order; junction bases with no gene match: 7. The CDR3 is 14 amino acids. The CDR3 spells CASSQTGVRETQYF. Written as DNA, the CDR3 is TGTGCCAGCAGCCAGACAGGGGTCCGGGAGACCCAGTACTTC.

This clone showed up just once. CDR3 in DNA: TGTGCCAGCAGCCTAGAGGACAGGGATAATGAAAAACTGTTTTTT. As protein: CASSLEDRDNEKLFF. The chain employs TRBV5-5 and TRBJ1-4, with TRBD1 matching 8 bases. This CDR3 region has 15 residues. The V and J ends lost 4 bases and 4 bases, in that order; junction bases with no gene match: 6. The germline CDR1 and CDR2 sequences are SGHKS and YYEKEE (reference sequence).

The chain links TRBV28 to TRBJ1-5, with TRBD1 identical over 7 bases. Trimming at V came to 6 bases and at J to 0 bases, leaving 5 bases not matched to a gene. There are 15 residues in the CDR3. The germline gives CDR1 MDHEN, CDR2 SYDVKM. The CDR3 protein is CASSTGVSSNQPQHF. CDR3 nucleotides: TGTGCCAGCAGCACAGGGGTTAGTAGCAATCAGCCCCAGCATTTT.

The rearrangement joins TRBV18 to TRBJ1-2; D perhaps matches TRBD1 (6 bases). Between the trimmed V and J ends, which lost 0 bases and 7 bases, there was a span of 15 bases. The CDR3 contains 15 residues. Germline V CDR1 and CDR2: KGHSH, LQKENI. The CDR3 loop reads CASSPPTGTRTGYTF. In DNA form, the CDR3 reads TGTGCCAGCTCACCACCTACCGGGACACGGACTGGCTACACCTTC.

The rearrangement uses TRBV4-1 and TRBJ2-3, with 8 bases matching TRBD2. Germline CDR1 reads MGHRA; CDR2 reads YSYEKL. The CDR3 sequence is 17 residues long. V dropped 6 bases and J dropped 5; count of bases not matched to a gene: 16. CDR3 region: CASSYPLGPSGGDTQYF. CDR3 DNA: TGCGCCAGCAGTTACCCTTTAGGCCCCAGCGGGGGAGATACGCAGTATTTT.

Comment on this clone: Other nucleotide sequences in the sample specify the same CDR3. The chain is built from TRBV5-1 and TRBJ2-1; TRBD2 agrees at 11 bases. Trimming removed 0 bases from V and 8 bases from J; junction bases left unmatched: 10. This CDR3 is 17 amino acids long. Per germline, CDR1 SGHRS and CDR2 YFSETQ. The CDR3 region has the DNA TGCGCCAGCAGCTTGGGTTTAGCGGGAGGGCCGGGGGATGAGCAGTTCTTC. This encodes CASSLGLAGGPGDEQFF.

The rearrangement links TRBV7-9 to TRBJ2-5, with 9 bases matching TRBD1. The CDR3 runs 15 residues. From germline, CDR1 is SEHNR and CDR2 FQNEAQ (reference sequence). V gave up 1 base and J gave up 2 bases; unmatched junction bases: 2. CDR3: CASSLVTGGQETQYF. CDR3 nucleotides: TGTGCCAGCAGCTTAGTGACAGGGGGACAAGAGACCCAGTACTTC.

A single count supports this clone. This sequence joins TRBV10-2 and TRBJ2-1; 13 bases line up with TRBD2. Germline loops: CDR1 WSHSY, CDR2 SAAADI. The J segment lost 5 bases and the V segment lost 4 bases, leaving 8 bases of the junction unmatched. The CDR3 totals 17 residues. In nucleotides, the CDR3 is TGCGCCAGCAGTGGGGCCACCGGGACTAGCGGGAACAATGAGCAGTTCTTC. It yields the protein CASSGATGTSGNNEQFF.

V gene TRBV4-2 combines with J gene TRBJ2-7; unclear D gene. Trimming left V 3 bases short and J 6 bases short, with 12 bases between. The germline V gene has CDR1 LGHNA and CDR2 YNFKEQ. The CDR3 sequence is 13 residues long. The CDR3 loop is CASSHKDSGEQYF. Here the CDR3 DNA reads TGTGCCAGCAGCCATAAGGATTCGGGCGAGCAGTACTTC.

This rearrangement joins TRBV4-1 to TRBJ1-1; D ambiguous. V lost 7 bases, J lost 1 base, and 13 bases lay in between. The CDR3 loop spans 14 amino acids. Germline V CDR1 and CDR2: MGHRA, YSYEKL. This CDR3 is CASTEGLQNTEAFF. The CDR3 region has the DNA TGCGCCAGCACTGAGGGCTTACAGAACACTGAAGCTTTCTTT.

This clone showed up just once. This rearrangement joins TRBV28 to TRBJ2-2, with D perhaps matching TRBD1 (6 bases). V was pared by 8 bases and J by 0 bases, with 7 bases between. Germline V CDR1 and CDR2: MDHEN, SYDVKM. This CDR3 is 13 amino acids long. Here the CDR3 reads CASRQANTGELFF. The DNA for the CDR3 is TGTGCCAGCCGACAGGCGAACACCGGGGAGCTGTTTTTT. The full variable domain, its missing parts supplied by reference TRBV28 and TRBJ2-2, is DVKVTQSSRYLVKRTGEKVFLECVQDMDHENMFWYRQDPGLGLRLIYFSYDVKMKEKGDIPEGYSVSREKKERFSLILESASTNQTSMYLCASRQANTGELFFGEGSRLTVL.

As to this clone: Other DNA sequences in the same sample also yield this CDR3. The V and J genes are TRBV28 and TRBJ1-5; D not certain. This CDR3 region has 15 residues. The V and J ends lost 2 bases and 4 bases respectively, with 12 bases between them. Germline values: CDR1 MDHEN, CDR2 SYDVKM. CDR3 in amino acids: CASSLEGRGNQPQHF. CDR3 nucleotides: TGTGCCAGCAGTTTAGAAGGACGGGGAAATCAGCCCCAGCATTTT. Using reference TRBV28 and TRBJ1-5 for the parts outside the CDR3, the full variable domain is DVKVTQSSRYLVKRTGEKVFLECVQDMDHENMFWYRQDPGLGLRLIYFSYDVKMKEKGDIPEGYSVSREKKERFSLILESASTNQTSMYLCASSLEGRGNQPQHFGDGTRLSIL.

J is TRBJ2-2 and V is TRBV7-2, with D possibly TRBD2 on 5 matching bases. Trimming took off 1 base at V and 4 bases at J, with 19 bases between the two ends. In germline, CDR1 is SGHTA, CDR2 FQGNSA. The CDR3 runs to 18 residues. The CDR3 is CASSLVYTSGLGTGELFF. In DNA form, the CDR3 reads TGTGCCAGCAGCTTAGTATACACTAGTGGTTTGGGCACCGGGGAGCTGTTTTTT.

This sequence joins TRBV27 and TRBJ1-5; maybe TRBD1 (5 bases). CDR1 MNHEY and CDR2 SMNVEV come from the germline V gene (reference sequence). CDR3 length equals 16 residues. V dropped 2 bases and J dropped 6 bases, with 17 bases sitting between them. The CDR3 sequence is CASSLDGGRTGQPQHF. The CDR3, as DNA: TGTGCCAGCAGTTTAGACGGGGGGAGAACGGGTCAGCCCCAGCATTTT.